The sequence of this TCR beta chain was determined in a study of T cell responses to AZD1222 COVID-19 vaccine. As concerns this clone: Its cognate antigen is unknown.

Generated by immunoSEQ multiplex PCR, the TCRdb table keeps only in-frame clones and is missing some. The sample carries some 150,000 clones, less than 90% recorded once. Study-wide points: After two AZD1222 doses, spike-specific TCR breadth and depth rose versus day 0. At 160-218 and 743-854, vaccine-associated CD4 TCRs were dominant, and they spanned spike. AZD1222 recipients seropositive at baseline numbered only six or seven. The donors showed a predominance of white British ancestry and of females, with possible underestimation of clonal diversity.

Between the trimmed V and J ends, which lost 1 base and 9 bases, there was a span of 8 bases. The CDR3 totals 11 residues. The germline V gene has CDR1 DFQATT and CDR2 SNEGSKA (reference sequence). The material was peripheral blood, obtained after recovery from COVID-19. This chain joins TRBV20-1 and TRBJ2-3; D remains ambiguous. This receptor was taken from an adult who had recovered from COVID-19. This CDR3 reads CSARAPLTQYF. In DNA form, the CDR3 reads TGCAGTGCTAGAGCCCCGCTCACGCAGTATTTT.